The 6 T cell receptor beta chains below were found in one sample sequenced in a study of T cell responses to AZD1222 COVID-19 vaccine. The repertoire was sequenced with immunoSEQ multiplex PCR; TCRdb's copy has only in-frame clones and lacks some. The table has about 110,000 clones, under 95% seen once; the top ten hold 7.8%. The material was peripheral blood, obtained on day 0 of AZD1222 vaccination. All receptors come from an adult in good health.

The genes are TRBV19 and TRBJ1-4; D unresolved. CDR1 is LNHDA, CDR2 SQIVND, per germline (reference sequence). V was trimmed by 6 bases and J by 0 bases, leaving 5 bases between them. This CDR3 comprises 13 residues. CDR3 loop: CASRGATNEKLFF. The CDR3 DNA is TGTGCCAGTAGGGGTGCAACTAATGAAAAACTGTTTTTT.

The rearrangement uses TRBV3-1 (or the pseudogene TRBV3-2) and TRBJ1-6; D gene uncertain. Germline CDR1 LGHDT, CDR2 YNNKEL (reference sequence). The CDR3 runs 13 residues. Trimming shortened V by 0 bases and J by 10 bases, and 7 bases separated the two germline ends. The chain's CDR3 is CASSQDSGSPLHF. The DNA of the CDR3 is TGTGCCAGCAGCCAAGATTCGGGCTCACCCCTCCACTTT.

This clone was detected once. V gene TRBV5-1 combines with J gene TRBJ1-1; no clear D gene. The CDR3 length is 12 residues. Germline V gene lookup returns CDR1 SGHRS and CDR2 YFSETQ. V was cut by 0 bases and J by 8 bases, with 8 bases left in between. DNA for the CDR3: TGCGCCAGCAGCTTGGACTCAGAAGAAGCTTTCTTT. Translated: CASSLDSEEAFF. The full variable domain, in which reference TRBV5-1 and TRBJ1-1 provide the parts outside the CDR3, is KAGVTQTPRYLIKTRGQQVTLSCSPISGHRSVSWYQQTPGQGLQFLFEYFSETQRNKGNFPGRFSGRQFSNSRSEMNVSTLELGDSALYLCASSLDSEEAFFGQGTRLTVV.

This clone was seen once. The gene calls are TRBV15 and TRBJ1-2; 10 bases are a match to TRBD1. V trimming: 1 base; J trimming: 4 bases; junction bases outside the gene matches: 3. The CDR3 is made up of 15 amino acids. CDR1 is LNHNV and CDR2 is YYDKDF in the germline V gene (reference sequence). CDR3 sequence (DNA): TGTGCCACCAGCAGAGGAGGACAGGGGGTCTATGGCTACACCTTC. Translation gives CATSRGGQGVYGYTF.

The V call is TRBV7-9, the J call TRBJ2-3, with D hard to call. The CDR3 covers 15 residues. CDR1 SEHNR and CDR2 FQNEAQ come from the germline V gene (reference sequence). V shed 1 base and J shed 4 bases, with 12 bases lying between them. The CDR3 loop is CASSLVDRGPDTQYF. DNA for the CDR3: TGTGCCAGCAGCTTAGTTGATAGAGGTCCAGATACGCAGTATTTT.

The genes are TRBV28 and TRBJ1-2; D unresolved. Germline CDR1 MDHEN, CDR2 SYDVKM. The CDR3 length is 14 residues. Between the trimmed V and J ends, which lost 1 base and 4 bases, there was a span of 10 bases. CDR3 in amino acids: CASSLLLGGYGYTF. The CDR3 DNA sequence: TGTGCCAGCAGTTTATTACTGGGCGGCTATGGCTACACCTTC.